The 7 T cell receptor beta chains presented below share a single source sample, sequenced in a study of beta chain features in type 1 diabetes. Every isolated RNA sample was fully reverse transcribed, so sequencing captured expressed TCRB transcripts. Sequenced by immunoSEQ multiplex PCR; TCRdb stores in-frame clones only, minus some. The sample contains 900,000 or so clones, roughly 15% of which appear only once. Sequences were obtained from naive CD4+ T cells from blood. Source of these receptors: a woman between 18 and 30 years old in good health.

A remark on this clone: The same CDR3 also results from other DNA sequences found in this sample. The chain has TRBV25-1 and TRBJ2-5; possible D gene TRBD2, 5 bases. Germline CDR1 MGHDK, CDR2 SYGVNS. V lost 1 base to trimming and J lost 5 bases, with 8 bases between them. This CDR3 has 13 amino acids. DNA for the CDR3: TGTGCCAGCAGTGAATGGACGGGGGAGACCCAGTACTTC. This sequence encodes CASSEWTGETQYF.

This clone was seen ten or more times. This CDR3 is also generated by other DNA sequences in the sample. The CDR3: CAISGNNEQFF. In DNA form, the CDR3 reads TGTGCCATCAGTGGGAATAATGAGCAGTTCTTC. The V and J genes are TRBV10-3 and TRBJ2-1; D unclear. V was clipped by 4 bases and J by 7 bases, with 5 bases between them. The CDR3 length is 11 residues. Germline lookup yields CDR1 ENHRY and CDR2 SYGVKD.

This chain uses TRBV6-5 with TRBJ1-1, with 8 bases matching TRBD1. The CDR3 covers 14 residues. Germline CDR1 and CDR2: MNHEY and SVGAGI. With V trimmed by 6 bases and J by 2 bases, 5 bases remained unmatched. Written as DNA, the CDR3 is TGTGCCAGCAGACGGACAGGGAGAAACACTGAAGCTTTCTTT. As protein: CASRRTGRNTEAFF.

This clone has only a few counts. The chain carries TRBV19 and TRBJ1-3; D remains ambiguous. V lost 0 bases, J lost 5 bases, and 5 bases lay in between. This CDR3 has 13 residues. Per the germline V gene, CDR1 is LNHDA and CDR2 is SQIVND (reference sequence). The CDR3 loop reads CASSIDHRNTIYF. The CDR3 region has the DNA TGTGCCAGTAGTATAGATCATCGAAACACCATATATTTT.

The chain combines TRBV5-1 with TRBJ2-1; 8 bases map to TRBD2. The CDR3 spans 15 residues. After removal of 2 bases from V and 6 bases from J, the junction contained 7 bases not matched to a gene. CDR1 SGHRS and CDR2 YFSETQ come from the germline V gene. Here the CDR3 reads CASSFSGTNFNEQFF. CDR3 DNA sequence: TGCGCCAGCAGCTTTAGCGGGACTAACTTCAATGAGCAGTTCTTC.

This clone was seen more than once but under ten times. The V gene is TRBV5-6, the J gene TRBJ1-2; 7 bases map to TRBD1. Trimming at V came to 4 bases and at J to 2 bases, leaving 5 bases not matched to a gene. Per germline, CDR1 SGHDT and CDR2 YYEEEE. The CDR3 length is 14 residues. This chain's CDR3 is CASSPVQGNYGYTF. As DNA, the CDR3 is TGTGCCAGCAGCCCGGTACAGGGGAACTATGGCTACACCTTC.

The CDR3 spells CASSYASGYSYEQYF. In DNA form, the CDR3 reads TGTGCCAGCAGTTACGCTAGCGGCTACTCCTACGAGCAGTACTTC. This chain links TRBV6-5 with TRBJ2-7; TRBD2 matches 7 bases. There are 15 residues in the CDR3. Germline V gene sequence: CDR1 MNHEY, CDR2 SVGAGI. After removal of 2 bases from V and 0 bases from J, the junction contained 4 bases not matched to a gene.